One sample yielded the 10 T cell receptor beta chains listed below, sequenced in a study of T-cell memory formation after mild COVID-19. TCRdb ran MiXCR on the 5' RACE reads and lists one entry per CDR3 protein. The sample lists 450,000 to 650,000 distinct CDR3 sequences, roughly 18% occurring once. Input material: PBMCs or a T cell subset sorted from them (not recorded which). These receptors all stem from an adult woman who had mild COVID-19 (a few samples of this study predate the infection). Cell type and time point are not known.

The rearrangement uses TRBV7-2 and TRBJ2-1; 9 bases map to TRBD1. Germline trimming cut 0 bases from V and 12 bases from J; bases unmatched to any gene: 3. The CDR3 is 13 residues long. The germline CDR1 and CDR2 sequences are SGHTA and FQGNSA. The chain's CDR3 is CASSLAETGGQFF. The CDR3 nucleotides are TGTGCCAGCAGCTTAGCCGAGACAGGGGGGCAGTTCTTC.

This clonotype was counted only a few times. The gene calls are TRBV20-1 and TRBJ1-2, with D uncertain. The germline V gene has CDR1 DFQATT and CDR2 SNEGSKA (reference sequence). Trimming removed 0 bases at V and 5 bases at J, with 10 bases between. The CDR3 is 13 amino acids. The CDR3 DNA sequence: TGCAGTGCTAGAGAATTACCCGAGTATGGCTACACCTTC. This sequence encodes CSARELPEYGYTF.

The V gene is TRBV7-8, the J gene TRBJ1-5; D unclear. Germline V gene lookup returns CDR1 SGHVS and CDR2 FQNEAQ. Trimming removed 5 bases at V and 11 bases at J, with 16 bases between. The CDR3 runs to 13 residues. The CDR3, as DNA: TGTGCCAGCAGCCCGAGGACCCCCACGGCCCAGCATTTT. Translating gives CASSPRTPTAQHF.

This clonotype has more than one count but fewer than ten. The chain combines TRBV5-4 with TRBJ1-1, with D possibly being TRBD1 (5 bases). The germline gives CDR1 SGHNT, CDR2 YYREEE (reference sequence). The CDR3 consists of 13 residues. The ends were cut back, 6 bases at V and 4 bases at J, with 13 bases in the middle. CDR3: CASTVTGGTEAFF. In DNA, the CDR3 is TGTGCCAGCACCGTGACCGGGGGCACTGAAGCTTTCTTT.

J is TRBJ1-1 and V is TRBV3-1; TRBD1 agrees at 7 bases. Germline V gene data show CDR1 as LGHDT and CDR2 as YNNKEL (reference sequence). The CDR3 has 17 residues. Trimming took 2 bases from V and 5 from J; bases not matched to a gene: 14. The CDR3 region is CASSQPGQVRGITEAFF. CDR3 nucleotides: TGTGCCAGCAGCCAACCCGGACAGGTGAGAGGTATTACTGAAGCTTTCTTT.

This clonotype was counted only a few times. The gene calls are TRBV6-2 or TRBV6-3 and TRBJ2-7; 11 bases agree with TRBD2. V lost 0 bases and J lost 4; bases outside the gene matches: 5. CDR1 is MNHEY, CDR2 SVGEGT, per germline. The CDR3 loop spans 16 amino acids. The DNA of the CDR3 is TGTGCCAGCAGTTACTCGAGGACTAGCGGGCTATACGAGCAGTACTTC. It yields the protein CASSYSRTSGLYEQYF.

This clonotype was found a few times. This rearrangement joins TRBV12-3 or TRBV12-4 to TRBJ2-6; D perhaps matches TRBD2 (6 bases). The CDR3 covers 14 residues. The V and J ends lost 8 bases and 0 bases respectively, with 8 bases between them. The CDR3 reads CASGRSSGANVLTF. CDR3 nucleotides: TGTGCCAGCGGGAGGAGCTCTGGGGCCAACGTCCTGACTTTC.

This clonotype was seen only a few times. The V call is TRBV7-3, the J call TRBJ2-2; D remains ambiguous. The CDR3 covers 14 residues. Deletions cut 2 bases from V and 4 bases from J, with 8 bases between. Germline V CDR1 and CDR2: SGHTA, FQGTGA. CDR3 coding DNA: TGTGCCAGCAGCTTAGTGGACGGCACCGGGGAGCTGTTTTTT. It yields the protein CASSLVDGTGELFF.

This clonotype has only a few counts. The conserved phenylalanine or tryptophan is not found at the CDR3 terminus, so this likely reflects a read error. The DNA is left out, because the CDR3 cannot be placed on it with certainty; the CDR3 is given as TCRdb lists it. The chain carries TRBV19 and TRBJ2-4; the D segment call TRBD1 is taken from the table without a DNA check. Germline V lookup: CDR1 LNHDA, CDR2 SQIVND (reference sequence). From its first to its last residue, the CDR3 has 12 amino acids. The CDR3 sequence is CASSIRPSFIKV.

CDR3 in DNA: TGTGCCAGCAGGCCGGGGGTACATCAAGAGACCCAGTACTTC. It yields the protein CASRPGVHQETQYF. The gene calls are TRBV12-3 or TRBV12-4 and TRBJ2-5, with D perhaps matching TRBD2 (6 bases). V was shortened by 6 bases and J by 2 bases, with 13 bases between the two germline ends. The CDR3 has 14 residues.